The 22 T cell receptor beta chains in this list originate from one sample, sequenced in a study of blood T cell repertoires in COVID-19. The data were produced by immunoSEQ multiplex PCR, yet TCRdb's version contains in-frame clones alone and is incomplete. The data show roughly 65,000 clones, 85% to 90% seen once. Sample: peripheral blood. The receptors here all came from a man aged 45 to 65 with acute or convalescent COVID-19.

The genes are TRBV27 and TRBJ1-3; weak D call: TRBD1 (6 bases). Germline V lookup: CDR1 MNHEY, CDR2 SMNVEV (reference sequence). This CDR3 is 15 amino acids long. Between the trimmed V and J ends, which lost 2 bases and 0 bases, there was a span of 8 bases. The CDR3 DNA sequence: TGTGCCAGCAGTTTAGACAGGTCCTCTGGAAACACCATATATTTT. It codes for CASSLDRSSGNTIYF.

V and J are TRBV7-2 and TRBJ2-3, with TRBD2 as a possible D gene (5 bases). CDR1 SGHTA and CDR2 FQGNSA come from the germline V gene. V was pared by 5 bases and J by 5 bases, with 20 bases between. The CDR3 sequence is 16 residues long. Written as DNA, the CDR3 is TGTGCCAGCAGCCAGCCCGAGGTTACTAGGGTAGATACGCAGTATTTT. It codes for CASSQPEVTRVDTQYF.

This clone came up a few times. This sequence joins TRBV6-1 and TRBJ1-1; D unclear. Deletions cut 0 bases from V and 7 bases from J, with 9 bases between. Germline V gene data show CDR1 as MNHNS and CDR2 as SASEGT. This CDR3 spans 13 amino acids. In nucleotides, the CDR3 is TGTGCCAGCAGTGAAGCTGCTCAACATGAAGCTTTCTTT. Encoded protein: CASSEAAQHEAFF.

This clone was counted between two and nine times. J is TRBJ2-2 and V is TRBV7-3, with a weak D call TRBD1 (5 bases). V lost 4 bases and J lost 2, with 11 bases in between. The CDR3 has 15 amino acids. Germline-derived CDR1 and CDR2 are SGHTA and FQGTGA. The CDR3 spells CASSSNRGNTGELFF. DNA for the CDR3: TGTGCCAGCAGCTCCAATAGGGGCAACACCGGGGAGCTGTTTTTT.

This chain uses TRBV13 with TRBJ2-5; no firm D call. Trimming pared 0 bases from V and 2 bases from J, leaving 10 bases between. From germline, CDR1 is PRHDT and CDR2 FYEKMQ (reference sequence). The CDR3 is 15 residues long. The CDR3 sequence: CASSLGAAEQETQYF. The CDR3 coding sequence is TGTGCCAGCAGCTTAGGAGCCGCGGAGCAAGAGACCCAGTACTTC.

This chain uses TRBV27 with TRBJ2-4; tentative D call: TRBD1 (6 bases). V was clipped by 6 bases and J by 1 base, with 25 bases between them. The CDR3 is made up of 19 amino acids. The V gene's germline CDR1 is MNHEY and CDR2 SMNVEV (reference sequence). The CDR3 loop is CASSPSPGHTYRAKNIQYF. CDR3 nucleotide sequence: TGTGCCAGCAGCCCTTCACCGGGACACACCTATCGGGCCAAAAACATTCAGTACTTC.

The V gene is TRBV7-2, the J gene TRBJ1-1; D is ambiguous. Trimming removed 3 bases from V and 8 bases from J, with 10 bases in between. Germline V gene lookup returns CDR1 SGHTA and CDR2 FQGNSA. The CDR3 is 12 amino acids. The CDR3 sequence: CASSLRVGEAFF. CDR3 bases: TGTGCCAGCAGCTTGAGGGTGGGGGAAGCTTTCTTT.

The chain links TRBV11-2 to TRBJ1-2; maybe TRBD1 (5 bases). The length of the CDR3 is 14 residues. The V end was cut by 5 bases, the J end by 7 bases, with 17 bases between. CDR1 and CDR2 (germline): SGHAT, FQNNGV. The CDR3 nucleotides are TGTGCCAGCAGCAAAGGGGTACTTCAGGGTGGCTACACCTTC. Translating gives CASSKGVLQGGYTF.

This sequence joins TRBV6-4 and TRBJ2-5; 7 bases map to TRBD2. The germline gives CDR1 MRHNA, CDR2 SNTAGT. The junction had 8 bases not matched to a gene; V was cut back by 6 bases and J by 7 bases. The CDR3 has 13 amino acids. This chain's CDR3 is CASSAAPGGTQYF. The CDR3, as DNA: TGTGCCAGCAGCGCCGCCCCGGGAGGGACCCAGTACTTC.

The CDR3 sequence is CASSSTGNEQFF. CDR3 bases: TGTGCCAGTAGTAGCACAGGGAATGAGCAGTTCTTC. The chain links TRBV19 to TRBJ2-1, with a possible D match to TRBD1 (6 bases). CDR1 LNHDA and CDR2 SQIVND come from the germline V gene (reference sequence). CDR3 length equals 12 residues. Trimming left V 4 bases short and J 7 bases short, with 8 bases between.

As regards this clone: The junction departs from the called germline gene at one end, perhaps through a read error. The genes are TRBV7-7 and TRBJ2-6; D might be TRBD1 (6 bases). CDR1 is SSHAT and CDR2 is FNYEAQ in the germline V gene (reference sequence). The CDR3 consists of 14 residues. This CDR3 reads CASSPGVGANVLTF. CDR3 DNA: TGTGCTAGCAGCCCAGGGGTTGGGGCCAACGTCCTGACTTTC.

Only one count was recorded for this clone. This CDR3 is CASSLDSGQGPNSPLHF. The CDR3 DNA is TGTGCCAGCAGCTTAGATTCCGGGCAGGGTCCCAATTCACCCCTCCACTTT. The chain combines TRBV7-6 with TRBJ1-6; D is possibly TRBD1 (5 bases). Between the trimmed V and J ends, which lost 1 base and 7 bases, there was a span of 17 bases. This CDR3 has 17 residues. Germline CDR1 SGHVS, CDR2 FNYEAQ.

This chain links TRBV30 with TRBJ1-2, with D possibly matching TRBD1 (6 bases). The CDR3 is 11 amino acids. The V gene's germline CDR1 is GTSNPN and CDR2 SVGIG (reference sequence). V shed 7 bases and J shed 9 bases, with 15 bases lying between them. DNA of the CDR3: TGTGCCTCCAAGGCAACAGGGAGCTACACCTTC. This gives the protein CASKATGSYTF.

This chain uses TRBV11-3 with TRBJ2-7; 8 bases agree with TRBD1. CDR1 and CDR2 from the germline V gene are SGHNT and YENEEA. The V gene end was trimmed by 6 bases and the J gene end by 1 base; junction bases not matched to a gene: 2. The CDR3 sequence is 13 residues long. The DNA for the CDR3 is TGTGCCAGCAGTTGGACAGGGTCCTACGAGCAGTACTTC. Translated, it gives CASSWTGSYEQYF.

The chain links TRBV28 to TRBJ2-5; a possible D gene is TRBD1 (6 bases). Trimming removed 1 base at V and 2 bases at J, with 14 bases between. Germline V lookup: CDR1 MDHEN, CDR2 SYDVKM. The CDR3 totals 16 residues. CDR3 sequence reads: CASSLSDTGQQETQYF. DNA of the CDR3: TGTGCCAGCAGTTTATCAGACACAGGACAGCAAGAGACCCAGTACTTC.

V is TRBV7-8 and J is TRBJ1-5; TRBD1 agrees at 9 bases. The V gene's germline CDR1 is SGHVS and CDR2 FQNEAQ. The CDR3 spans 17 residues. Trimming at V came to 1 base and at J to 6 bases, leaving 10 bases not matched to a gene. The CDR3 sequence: CASSLVDGQGSSQPQHF. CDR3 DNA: TGTGCCAGCAGCTTAGTAGATGGACAGGGGTCCTCTCAGCCCCAGCATTTT.

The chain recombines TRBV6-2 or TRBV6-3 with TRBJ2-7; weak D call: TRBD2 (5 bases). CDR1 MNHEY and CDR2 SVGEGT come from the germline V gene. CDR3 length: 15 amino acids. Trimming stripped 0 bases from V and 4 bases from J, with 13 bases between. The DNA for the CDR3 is TGTGCCAGCAGTTACTCGAGGGTTTTAGGGTACGAGCAGTACTTC. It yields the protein CASSYSRVLGYEQYF.

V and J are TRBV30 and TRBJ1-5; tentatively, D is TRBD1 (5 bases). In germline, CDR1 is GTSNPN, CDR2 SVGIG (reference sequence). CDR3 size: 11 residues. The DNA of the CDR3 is TGTGCTTGGGGCTATAATCAGCCCCAGCATTTT. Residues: CAWGYNQPQHF.

CDR3 nucleotide sequence: TGTGCCAGCAGCCAGGGGCTCCGCACAGATACGCAGTATTTT. Amino acids: CASSQGLRTDTQYF. V is TRBV11-3 and J is TRBJ2-3; D is possibly TRBD1 (6 bases). CDR1 SGHNT and CDR2 YENEEA come from the germline V gene. The CDR3 is made up of 14 amino acids. Deletions cut 5 bases from V and 1 base from J, with 10 bases between.

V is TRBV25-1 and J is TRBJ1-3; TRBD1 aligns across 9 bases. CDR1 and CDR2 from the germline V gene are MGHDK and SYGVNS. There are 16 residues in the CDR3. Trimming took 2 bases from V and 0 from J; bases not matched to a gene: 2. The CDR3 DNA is TGTGCCAGCAGTGAACTACAGGGGGCCTCTGGAAACACCATATATTTT. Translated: CASSELQGASGNTIYF.

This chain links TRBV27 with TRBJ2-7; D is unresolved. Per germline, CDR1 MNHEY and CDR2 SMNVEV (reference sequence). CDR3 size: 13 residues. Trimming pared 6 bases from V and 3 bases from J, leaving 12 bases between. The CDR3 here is CASRRSLFYEQYF. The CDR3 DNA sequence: TGTGCCAGCAGGCGTAGCCTTTTCTACGAGCAGTACTTC.

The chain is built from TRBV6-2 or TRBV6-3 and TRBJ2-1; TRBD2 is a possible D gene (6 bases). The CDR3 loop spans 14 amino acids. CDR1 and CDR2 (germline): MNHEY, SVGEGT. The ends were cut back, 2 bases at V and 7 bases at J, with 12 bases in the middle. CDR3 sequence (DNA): TGTGCCAGCAGTTACGGGACTTATCTAAATGAGCAGTTCTTC. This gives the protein CASSYGTYLNEQFF.